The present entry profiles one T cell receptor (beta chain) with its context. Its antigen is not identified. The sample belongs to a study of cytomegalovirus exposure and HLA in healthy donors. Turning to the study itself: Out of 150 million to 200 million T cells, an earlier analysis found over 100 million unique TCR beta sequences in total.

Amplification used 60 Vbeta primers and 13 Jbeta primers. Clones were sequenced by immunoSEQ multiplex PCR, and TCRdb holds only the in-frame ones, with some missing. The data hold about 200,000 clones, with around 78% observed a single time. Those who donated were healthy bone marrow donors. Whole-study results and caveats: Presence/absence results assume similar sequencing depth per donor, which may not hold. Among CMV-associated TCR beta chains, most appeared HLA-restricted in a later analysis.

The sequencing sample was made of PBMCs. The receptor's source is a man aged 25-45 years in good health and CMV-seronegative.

DNA of the CDR3: TGTGCCAGCAGGATCGCTAGCGGGAGGGTTGGAGAGACCCAGTACTTC. Residues: CASRIASGRVGETQYF. The chain carries TRBV28 and TRBJ2-5; TRBD2 aligns across 12 bases. There are 16 residues in the CDR3. Losses at the gene ends were 6 bases for V and 4 bases for J; bases not matched to a gene: 9. Germline V CDR1 and CDR2: MDHEN, SYDVKM.